Shown below are 10 T cell receptor beta chains from a single sample sequenced in a study of blood T cells in healthy people across ages. Combining a sample-barcoded 5' primer with a J-beta primer mix, a second PCR ran for 7 to 11 cycles. TCRdb re-called the 5' RACE reads through MiXCR, storing one row per CDR3 protein. The sample lists approximately 780,000 distinct CDR3 sequences, around 25% occurring once. The sample also formed part of further work on T cells of mothers and their children.

Input material: blood. All receptors derive from a boy between 10 and 17 years old in good health.

The rearrangement joins TRBV6-6 to TRBJ1-2, with TRBD1 identical over 9 bases. The CDR3 covers 15 residues. V was pared by 1 base and J by 3 bases, with 3 bases of the junction left unmatched. Germline V gene lookup returns CDR1 MNHNY and CDR2 SVGAGI (reference sequence). In nucleotides, the CDR3 is TGTGCCAGCAGTTACTGGGACAGGGTGGACTATGGCTACACCTTC. As protein: CASSYWDRVDYGYTF.

This clonotype occurred a few times. The genes are TRBV28 and TRBJ2-5; 14 bases agree with TRBD2. The CDR3 totals 16 residues. Trimming removed 4 bases from V and 4 bases from J; junction bases left unmatched: 5. CDR1 and CDR2 (germline): MDHEN, SYDVKM. For the CDR3, the DNA is TGTGCCAGCAGTTCGCGACTAGCGGGGGGGAGAGAGACCCAGTACTTC. This encodes CASSSRLAGGRETQYF. Filled out from reference TRBV28 and TRBJ2-5, the complete variable domain reads DVKVTQSSRYLVKRTGEKVFLECVQDMDHENMFWYRQDPGLGLRLIYFSYDVKMKEKGDIPEGYSVSREKKERFSLILESASTNQTSMYLCASSSRLAGGRETQYFGPGTRLLVL.

This clonotype was picked up a small number of times. The chain has TRBV7-3 and TRBJ2-3, with D perhaps TRBD2 (6 bases). Germline CDR1 is SGHTA and CDR2 is FQGTGA. The CDR3 is 16 residues long. Trimming took off 1 base at V and 3 bases at J, with 14 bases between the two ends. This CDR3 is CASSLMGRGTTDTQYF. The CDR3 bases are TGTGCCAGCAGCTTAATGGGCCGGGGGACGACAGATACGCAGTATTTT.

This clonotype has only a few counts. The genes are TRBV2 and TRBJ1-1; D may be TRBD1 (5 bases). The CDR3 contains 13 residues. Looked up from germline, CDR1 is SNHLY and CDR2 is FYNNEI. Between the trimmed V and J ends, which lost 3 bases and 7 bases, there was a span of 12 bases. CDR3 bases: TGTGCCAGCAGTGACCAGGGAGCTGGTGAAGCTTTCTTT. Protein sequence: CASSDQGAGEAFF. Full variable domain (remainder filled in from reference TRBV2 and TRBJ1-1): EPEVTQTPSHQVTQMGQEVILRCVPISNHLYFYWYRQILGQKVEFLVSFYNNEISEKSEIFDDQFSVERPDGSNFTLKIRSTKLEDSAMYFCASSDQGAGEAFFGQGTRLTVV.

This rearrangement joins TRBV24-1 to TRBJ2-2; 11 bases line up with TRBD1. The CDR3 has 17 amino acids. V shed 3 bases, J shed 5 bases, and the junction held 7 bases outside the gene matches. Germline V gene lookup returns CDR1 KGHDR and CDR2 SFDVKD. Here the CDR3 DNA reads TGTGCCACCAGTGATCCCGGGACAGGGGGGCTAACCGGGGAGCTGTTTTTT. As protein: CATSDPGTGGLTGELFF.

The chain employs TRBV6-5 and TRBJ2-5, with 11 bases lining up with TRBD1. Matching the DNA end better, TRBJ2-7 makes the J call doubtful. The CDR3 contains 18 residues. The germline V gene encodes CDR1 MNHEY and CDR2 SVGAGI. CDR3 DNA: TGTGCCAGCAGTTACCCGGCAGGACAGGGGGCCTTCTCCTACGAGCAGTACTTC. It encodes CASSYPAGQGAFSYEQYF.

The chain joins TRBV3-1 to TRBJ1-5; D possibly corresponds to TRBD1 (6 bases). Germline values: CDR1 LGHDT, CDR2 YNNKEL (reference sequence). V gave up 4 bases and J gave up 0 bases, with 16 bases separating them. This CDR3 contains 17 residues. CDR3 nucleotide sequence: TGTGCCAGCAGCCGGGGGACATTCCCTTATAGCAATCAGCCCCAGCATTTT. Amino acid sequence: CASSRGTFPYSNQPQHF. The full variable domain, in which reference TRBV3-1 and TRBJ1-5 provide the parts outside the CDR3, is DTAVSQTPKYLVTQMGNDKSIKCEQNLGHDTMYWYKQDSKKFLKIMFSYNNKELIINETVPNRFSPKSPDKAHLNLHINSLELGDSAVYFCASSRGTFPYSNQPQHFGDGTRLSIL.

The chain has TRBV28 and TRBJ2-5, with TRBD1 matching 8 bases. This CDR3 contains 15 residues. The germline CDR1 and CDR2 sequences are MDHEN and SYDVKM. V trimming: 3 bases; J trimming: 2 bases; junction bases outside the gene matches: 5. CDR3 sequence (DNA): TGTGCCAGCAGTTTGACAGGGGTCATACAAGAGACCCAGTACTTC. This codes for CASSLTGVIQETQYF.

The J gene is TRBJ1-5, the V gene TRBV10-3, with D hard to call. The germline CDR1 and CDR2 sequences are ENHRY and SYGVKD. The CDR3 consists of 16 residues. Between the trimmed V and J ends, which lost 2 bases and 0 bases, there was a span of 11 bases. CDR3 region: CAISEVRGDSNQPQHF. CDR3 DNA sequence: TGTGCCATCAGTGAGGTGCGAGGAGATAGCAATCAGCCCCAGCATTTT.

The chain combines TRBV3-1 with TRBJ1-2; D unresolved. Trimming cost V 0 bases and J 4 bases, with 9 bases left between them. The CDR3 is made up of 14 amino acids. Germline values: CDR1 LGHDT, CDR2 YNNKEL (reference sequence). The CDR3 sequence is CASSQDSSLYGYTF. As DNA, the CDR3 is TGTGCCAGCAGCCAAGACAGCAGCCTCTATGGCTACACCTTC.